This TCR beta chain was captured in a study of stem cell transplantation in POMP-related autoinflammatory disease. Study context: DNA chimerism showed 100% graft donor engraftment of neutrophils and platelets through one year. Study-level results: A trend toward lower repertoire diversity and greater clonality appeared in every analyzed T-cell subset of PRAID patients. Fewer unique TRB V-J gene pairings were identified in patients with PRAID.

V gave up 0 bases and J gave up 3 bases; unmatched junction bases: 6. The CDR3 contains 15 residues. Germline CDR1 is SGDLS and CDR2 is YYNGEE. Concerning this clone: The antigen is undetermined.

Sequenced by immunoSEQ multiplex PCR; TCRdb stores in-frame clones only, minus some. There are over 60,000 clones in the sample; roughly 93% occur only once, and 0.5% to 0.85% lies in the top ten. The chain uses TRBV9 and TRBJ2-7, with 7 bases matching TRBD2. This specimen consisted of CD4+ T cells from PBMCs, obtained after stem cell transplantation. This clonotype was obtained from a human patient with POMP-related autoinflammation and immune dysregulation (PRAID). A share of the T cells may be of graft donor origin. This CDR3 is CASSVDPAGYYEQYF. The DNA for the CDR3 is TGTGCCAGCAGCGTAGATCCAGCGGGGTACTACGAGCAGTACTTC.